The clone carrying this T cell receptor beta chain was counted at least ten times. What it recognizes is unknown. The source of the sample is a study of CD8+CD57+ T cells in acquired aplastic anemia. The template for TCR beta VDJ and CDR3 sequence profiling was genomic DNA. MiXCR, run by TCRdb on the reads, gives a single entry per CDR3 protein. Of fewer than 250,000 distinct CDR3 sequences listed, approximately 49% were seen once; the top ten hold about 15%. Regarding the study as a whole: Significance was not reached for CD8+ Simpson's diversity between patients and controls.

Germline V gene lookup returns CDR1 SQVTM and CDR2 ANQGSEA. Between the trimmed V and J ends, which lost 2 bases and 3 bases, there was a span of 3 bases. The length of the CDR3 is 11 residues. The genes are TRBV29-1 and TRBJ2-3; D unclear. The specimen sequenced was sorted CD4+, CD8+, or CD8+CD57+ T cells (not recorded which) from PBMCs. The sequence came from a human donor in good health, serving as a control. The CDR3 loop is CSVERTDTQYF. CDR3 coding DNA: TGCAGCGTTGAACGAACAGATACGCAGTATTTT.